A selection of T cell receptor beta chains follows, all from one sample in a study of blood T cells in healthy people across ages. MiXCR was run by TCRdb on the 5' RACE reads, yielding one entry per CDR3 protein. The data hold around 900,000 distinct CDR3 sequences, with roughly 47% observed a single time. Material: blood. The receptor source for this set is a woman aged 55-70 years in good health. The CDR3 runs from the conserved cysteine through the conserved F or W. The order of the fields is V gene, J gene, D gene, clone size, CDR3 DNA, CDR3 protein. The D gene is left open where the match is weak. Not every row has a clone size; where given, it reads once, few, many or a size class.

>TRBV12-3/TRBV12-4|TRBJ2-7|TRBD2|.
TGTGCCAGCAGTTTAGCCAGAGCGGGAGCCTACGAGCAGTACTTC
CASSLARAGAYEQYF
>TRBV29-1|TRBJ2-7|.|many
TGCAGCGTTGGAGGGCAGGGTGGCAGGGGGGGATACGAGCAGTACTTC
CSVGGQGGRGGYEQYF
>TRBV5-1|TRBJ2-5|TRBD2|.
TGCGCCAGCAGCTTGCGGACTAGCGGGAAACTTACAAATGAGCAGTACTTC
CASSLRTSGKLTNEQYF
>TRBV6-5|TRBJ2-3|.|once
TGTGCCAGCAGTTACACCATGGGAATTCGGGACGATCGCACAGATACGCAGTATTTT
CASSYTMGIRDDRTDTQYF
>TRBV20-1|TRBJ2-5|.|many
TGCAGTGCTAGACCCCCGACTAGTGCGGGAGAGACCCAGTACTTC
CSARPPTSAGETQYF
>TRBV4-1|TRBJ2-6|.|.
TGCGCCAGCAGCCGCACTACTACCAACGTCCTGACTTTC
CASSRTTTNVLTF
>TRBV6-5|TRBJ2-3|TRBD2|few
TGTGCCAGCAGTCGGGGACTAGCGGGATCCACAGATACGCAGTATTTT
CASSRGLAGSTDTQYF
>TRBV5-1|TRBJ2-3|.|.
TGCGCCAGCAGCTTTCTGTCGGTGGAATACACAGATACGCAGTATTTT
CASSFLSVEYTDTQYF
>TRBV7-2|TRBJ2-5|TRBD2|.
TGTGCCAGCAGCTTGGGTAGCGGGAGTCGTGGGGAGACCCAGTACTTC
CASSLGSGSRGETQYF
>TRBV7-2|TRBJ2-7|.|.
TGTGCCAGCATCTTACTTGGAATCGAGCAGTACTTC
CASILLGIEQYF
>TRBV20-1|TRBJ2-1|.|.
TGCAGTGCTAGGGGGGGAGGGGGGTTCGGCAATGAGCAGTTCTTC
CSARGGGGFGNEQFF
>TRBV20-1|TRBJ2-5|TRBD1|.
TGCAGTGCCCCGGGTGGCAGGGGGCGAGAGACCCAGTACTTC
CSAPGGRGRETQYF
>TRBV6-1|TRBJ2-5|.|.
TGTGCCAGCAGAATATTCCAAGAGACCCAGTACTTC
CASRIFQETQYF
>TRBV5-5|TRBJ1-1|.|once
TGTGCCAGCAGCCTTCACGTAGACACTGAAGCTTTCTTT
CASSLHVDTEAFF
>TRBV7-9|TRBJ2-7|TRBD1|.
TGTGCCAGCAGCCTTCAGCCCGGGACAGACCCTTACGAGCAGTACTTC
CASSLQPGTDPYEQYF
>TRBV3-1|TRBJ2-7|TRBD2|.
TGTGCCAGCAGCCAAGGAGCGTATTGGGACGCTAGCGGGTTCTACGAAAGCTCCTACGAGCAGTACTTC
CASSQGAYWDASGFYESSYEQYF